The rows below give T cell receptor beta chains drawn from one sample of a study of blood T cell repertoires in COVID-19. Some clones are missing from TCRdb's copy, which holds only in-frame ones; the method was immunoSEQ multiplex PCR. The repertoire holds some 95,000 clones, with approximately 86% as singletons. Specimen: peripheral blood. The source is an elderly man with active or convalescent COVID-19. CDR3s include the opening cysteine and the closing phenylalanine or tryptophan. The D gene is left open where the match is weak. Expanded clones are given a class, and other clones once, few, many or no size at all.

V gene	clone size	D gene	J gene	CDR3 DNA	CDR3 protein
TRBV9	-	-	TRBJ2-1	TGTGCCAGCAGCGTAGTAGGGGATGGCACACAGGGGCAGTTCTTC	CASSVVGDGTQGQFF
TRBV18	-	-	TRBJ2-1	TGTGCCAGCTCACCTAGCGAATCCTACAATGAGCAGTTCTTC	CASSPSESYNEQFF
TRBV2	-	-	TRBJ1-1	TGTGCCAGCAGTGGCAGGCGAGGGGCGGGGGCCACTGAAGCTTTCTTT	CASSGRRGAGATEAFF
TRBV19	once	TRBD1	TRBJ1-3	TGTGCCAGTAGAATTACAGGGGGCTCTGGAAACACCATATATTTT	CASRITGGSGNTIYF
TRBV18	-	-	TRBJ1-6	TGTGCCAGCTCACCACTCCTAACCGATAATTCACCCCTCCACTTT	CASSPLLTDNSPLHF
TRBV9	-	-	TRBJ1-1	TGTGCCAGCAGCGCAATGGGGGGCACTGAAGCTTTCTTT	CASSAMGGTEAFF
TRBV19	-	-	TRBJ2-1	TGTGCCAGTAGTATTGGGGGGAATGAGCAGTTCTTC	CASSIGGNEQFF
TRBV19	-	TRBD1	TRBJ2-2	TGTGCCAGTAGTAGGGGACAGGGTCGAACCGGGGAGCTGTTTTTT	CASSRGQGRTGELFF
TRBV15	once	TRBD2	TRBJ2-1	TGTGCCACCAGCAGAGATCTCTTAGCGGGAGTTTCCTACAATGAGCAGTTCTTC	CATSRDLLAGVSYNEQFF
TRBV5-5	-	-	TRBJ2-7	TGTGCCAGCAGCTTGGACTCCGGGTTAAGCTACGAGCAGTACTTC	CASSLDSGLSYEQYF
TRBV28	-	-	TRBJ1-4	TGTGCCAGCAGTACCACCATACAGGGAATTCGGGAAAAACTGTTTTTT	CASSTTIQGIREKLFF
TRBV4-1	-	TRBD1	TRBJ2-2	TGCGCCAGCAGCCAGACCGGGACAGGGGGCCCCGGGGAGCTGTTTTTT	CASSQTGTGGPGELFF
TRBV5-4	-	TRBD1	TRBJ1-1	TGTGCCAGCAGCTGGGACAGGGGGCTGGCTTTCTTT	CASSWDRGLAFF
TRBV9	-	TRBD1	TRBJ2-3	TGTGCCAGCAGCGTAGGGCCGGGACAGAGCACAGATACGCAGTATTTT	CASSVGPGQSTDTQYF
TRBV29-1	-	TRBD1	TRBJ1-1	TGCAGCGCCGGGACAGATCAAGCTTTCTTT	CSAGTDQAFF
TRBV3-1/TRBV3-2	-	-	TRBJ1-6	TGTGCCAGCAGCCAAGCGCAGTTTAATTCACCCCTCCACTTT	CASSQAQFNSPLHF
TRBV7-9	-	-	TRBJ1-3	TGTGCCAGCAGCTTAGAACTCTCTGGAAACACCATATATTTT	CASSLELSGNTIYF
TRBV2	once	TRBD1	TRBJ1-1	TGTGCCAGCAGCGTACAGGGGCGGACTGAAGCTTTCTTT	CASSVQGRTEAFF
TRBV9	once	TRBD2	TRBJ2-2	TGTGCCAGCAGCGGCCCAGGGAGGGCCGGGGAGCTGTTTTTT	CASSGPGRAGELFF
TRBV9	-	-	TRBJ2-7	TGTGCCAGCAGCGTAGTGGGAGACTCCTACGAGCAGTACTTC	CASSVVGDSYEQYF
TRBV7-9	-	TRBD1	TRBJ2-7	TGTGCCAGCAGCTCTAGGGGGCTAGTGGACGAGCAGTACTTC	CASSSRGLVDEQYF
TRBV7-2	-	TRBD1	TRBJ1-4	TGTGCCAGCAGCCAAAGGACAGGGAATGAAAAACTGTTTTTT	CASSQRTGNEKLFF
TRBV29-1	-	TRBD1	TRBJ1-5	TGCAGCGCAGTGACAGGGGCGGGCAATCAGCCCCAGCATTTT	CSAVTGAGNQPQHF
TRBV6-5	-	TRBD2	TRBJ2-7	TGTGCCAGCAGCCGTAGCGGGAGCAGCAACGAGCAGTACTTC	CASSRSGSSNEQYF